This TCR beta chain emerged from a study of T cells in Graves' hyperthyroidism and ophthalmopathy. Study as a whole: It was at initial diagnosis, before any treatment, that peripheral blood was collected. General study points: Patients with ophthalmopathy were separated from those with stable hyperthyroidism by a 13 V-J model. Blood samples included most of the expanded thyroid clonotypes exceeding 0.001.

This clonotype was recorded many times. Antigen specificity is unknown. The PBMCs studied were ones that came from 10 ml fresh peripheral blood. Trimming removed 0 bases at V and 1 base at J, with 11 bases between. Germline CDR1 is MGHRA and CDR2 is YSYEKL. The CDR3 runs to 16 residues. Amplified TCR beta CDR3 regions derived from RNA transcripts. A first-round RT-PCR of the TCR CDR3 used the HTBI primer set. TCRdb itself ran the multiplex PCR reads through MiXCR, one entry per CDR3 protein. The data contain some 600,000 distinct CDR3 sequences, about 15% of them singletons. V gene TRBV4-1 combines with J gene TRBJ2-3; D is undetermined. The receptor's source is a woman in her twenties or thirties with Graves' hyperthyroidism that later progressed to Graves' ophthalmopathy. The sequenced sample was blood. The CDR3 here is CASSQEEPLGTDTQYF. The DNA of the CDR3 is TGCGCCAGCAGCCAAGAAGAACCCTTGGGCACAGATACGCAGTATTTT.